This T cell receptor beta chain was identified during a study of identical twins. Study conclusions and caveats: Diverse VJ usage suggested most zero-insertion clonotypes were not invariant T cells.

Trimming cost V 1 base and J 4 bases, with 11 bases left between them. CDR1 and CDR2 from the germline V gene are SEHNR and FQNEAQ (reference sequence). CDR3 length: 14 residues. TCRdb analysed the 5' RACE reads with MiXCR anew, one entry per CDR3 protein. Among approximately 500,000 distinct CDR3 sequences, roughly 24% were seen once, and the ten largest hold 2.9%. This clonotype has only a few counts. Its antigen is not known. These same records also appear under a second study, on T cells expressing NK-cell markers. This second study notes: The study sequenced eight donors, seven HCMV-seropositive and one seronegative. Whether expanded NKG2C+ T cell clones were HCMV specific stayed uncertain.

The chain recombines TRBV7-9 with TRBJ2-7; D possibly uses TRBD1 or TRBD2 (7 bases each). This receptor was taken from a woman younger than 35 in good health. The sequenced sample was CD4+ T cells sorted from blood. The CDR3 here is CASSLDRGGYEQYF. CDR3 DNA sequence: TGTGCCAGCAGCTTAGACAGGGGAGGGTACGAGCAGTACTTC. The entire variable domain, with the rest obtained from reference TRBV7-9 and TRBJ2-7, is as follows: DTGVSQNPRHKITKRGQNVTFRCDPISEHNRLYWYRQTLGQGPEFLTYFQNEAQLEKSRLLSDRFSAERPKGSFSTLEIQRTEQGDSAMYLCASSLDRGGYEQYFGPGTRLTVT.